Sequencing of this T cell receptor (beta chain) was carried out in a study of blood T cell repertoires in COVID-19. About the study: Sites in the United States, Italy and Spain provided acute and convalescent COVID-19 samples.

Clones were sequenced by immunoSEQ multiplex PCR, and TCRdb holds only the in-frame ones, with some missing. The profile covers approximately 490,000 clones, with approximately 90% appearing a single time and 0.7% taken by the ten largest. CDR3 length: 15 residues. Unmatched junction bases numbered 8, after V lost 1 base and J lost 4 bases. CDR1 is SGHRS, CDR2 YFSETQ, per germline. The TCR originated in a woman in her late teens or twenties who had recovered from COVID-19. This chain links TRBV5-1 with TRBJ2-7; 7 bases agree with TRBD1. The sample consisted of PBMCs or T cells enriched from blood (not recorded which). CDR3 in amino acids: CASSLTSQGRYEQYF. The DNA of the CDR3 is TGCGCCAGCAGCTTGACTTCACAGGGGCGTTACGAGCAGTACTTC.